This section outlines one T cell receptor beta chain sequence together with its context. Study members were between about 18 and 95 years old and lived in 24 US regions. The data were taken from a study of blood T cell repertoires in COVID-19. Overall study: Samples of COVID-19 (acute and convalescent) were obtained from the United States, Italy and Spain. Sources were T cells, B-cell-depleted T cells, or PBMCs; the material itself was cDNA or gDNA.

Per the germline V gene, CDR1 is LGHNA and CDR2 is YNFKEQ. This CDR3 is 16 amino acids long. V lost 5 bases, J lost 7 bases, and 9 bases stayed unmatched. Assay: immunoSEQ multiplex PCR; the TCRdb copy retains only in-frame clones and omits some. The table shows hundreds of thousands of clones, with roughly 85% occurring only once. This TCR was recovered from a woman in her forties who had recovered from COVID-19. The sequenced material came from PBMCs or T cells enriched from blood (not recorded which). The chain carries TRBV4-2 and TRBJ2-4, with 12 bases matching TRBD2. The CDR3 here is CASSAPLAGGSNIQYF. As DNA, the CDR3 is TGTGCCAGCAGCGCCCCACTAGCGGGAGGAAGTAACATTCAGTACTTC.